One sample yielded the 30 T cell receptor beta chains listed below, sequenced in a study of OX40 agonist ivuxolimab in advanced cancers. The method was immunoSEQ multiplex PCR; TCRdb's version includes in-frame clones alone and lacks a portion of them. The sample lists about 76,000 clones, approximately 87% occurring once. The source material was CD4+ or CD8+ T cells sorted from blood, sampled in a trial of the OX40 agonist ivuxolimab. The receptors come from an adult with an advanced solid tumor such as melanoma, head and neck, liver or kidney cancer.

The genes are TRBV5-1 and TRBJ2-3, with TRBD1 matching 11 bases. V shed 4 bases, J shed 3 bases, and the junction held 4 bases outside the gene matches. The germline V gene encodes CDR1 SGHRS and CDR2 YFSETQ. The CDR3 has 15 amino acids. The DNA of the CDR3 is TGCGCCAGCAGCAGGGGACAGGGGGGAACAGATACGCAGTATTTT. Translating gives CASSRGQGGTDTQYF.

This chain connects TRBV18 to TRBJ2-7; possible D gene TRBD1, 6 bases. Between the trimmed V and J ends, which lost 8 bases and 5 bases, there was a span of 22 bases. Germline V CDR1 and CDR2: KGHSH, LQKENI. CDR3 length equals 15 residues. CDR3 bases: TGTGCCAGCCTTGGACAGAAGGCCCTAGTCCACGAGCAGTACTTC. The encoded protein is CASLGQKALVHEQYF. Combining the CDR3 with reference TRBV18 and TRBJ2-7 gives the whole variable domain NAGVMQNPRHLVRRRGQEARLRCSPMKGHSHVYWYRQLPEEGLKFMVYLQKENIIDESGMPKERFSAEFPKEGPSILRIQQVVRGDSAAYFCASLGQKALVHEQYFGPGTRLTVT.

CDR3 sequence reads: CASTLGHLNMNTEAFF. The DNA of the CDR3 is TGTGCCAGCACCCTGGGACACCTTAACATGAACACTGAAGCTTTCTTT. V is TRBV5-5 and J is TRBJ1-1, with D possibly TRBD1 on 6 matching bases. The ends were cut back, 6 bases at V and 0 bases at J, with 18 bases in the middle. Per the germline V gene, CDR1 is SGHKS and CDR2 is YYEKEE (reference sequence). CDR3 length equals 16 residues.

The V call is TRBV10-3, the J call TRBJ2-3, with 14 bases aligning to TRBD2. The J segment lost 5 bases and the V segment lost 4 bases, leaving 5 bases of the junction unmatched. Looked up from germline, CDR1 is ENHRY and CDR2 is SYGVKD. CDR3 length: 16 residues. DNA for the CDR3: TGTGCCATCAGTGGGGGGACTAGCGGGAGTAAAGATACGCAGTATTTT. Its protein is CAISGGTSGSKDTQYF.

CDR3 sequence reads: CASSFIGGPGNEQFF. In nucleotides, the CDR3 is TGCGCCAGCAGCTTCATCGGAGGGCCGGGCAATGAGCAGTTCTTC. The rearrangement uses TRBV5-1 and TRBJ2-1; D is perhaps TRBD2 (6 bases). Germline loops: CDR1 SGHRS, CDR2 YFSETQ. Trimming removed 2 bases at V and 6 bases at J, with 15 bases between. The CDR3 sequence is 15 residues long.

This chain connects TRBV18 to TRBJ2-1; perhaps TRBD2 as D (5 bases). Trimming pared 5 bases from V and 7 bases from J, leaving 9 bases between. The CDR3 is made up of 12 amino acids. Germline loops: CDR1 KGHSH, CDR2 LQKENI. CDR3 residues: CASSSTGNEQFF. The CDR3 bases are TGTGCCAGCTCATCCACGGGGAATGAGCAGTTCTTC.

The chain joins TRBV9 to TRBJ1-2; D might be TRBD1 (6 bases). The length of the CDR3 is 15 residues. Germline V gene sequence: CDR1 SGDLS, CDR2 YYNGEE. V was cut by 6 bases and J by 0 bases, with 15 bases left in between. The CDR3 protein is CASKHTGTTNYGYTF. CDR3 in DNA: TGTGCCAGCAAGCATACCGGGACAACTAACTATGGCTACACCTTC.

This clone has only one observation. V and J are TRBV7-2 and TRBJ2-1, with D possibly TRBD1 on 6 matching bases. Looked up from germline, CDR1 is SGHTA and CDR2 is FQGNSA. The CDR3 totals 15 residues. V was shortened by 5 bases and J by 3 bases, with 14 bases between the two germline ends. This CDR3 reads CASSLTGTYYNEQFF. The CDR3 DNA is TGTGCCAGCAGCCTGACCGGGACATACTACAATGAGCAGTTCTTC. Supplemented by reference TRBV7-2 and TRBJ2-1, the full variable domain reads GAGVSQSPSNKVTEKGKDVELRCDPISGHTALYWYRQSLGQGLEFLIYFQGNSAPDKSGLPSDRFSAERTGGSVSTLTIQRTQQEDSAVYLCASSLTGTYYNEQFFGPGTRLTVL.

V is TRBV19 and J is TRBJ2-1, with TRBD2 identical over 9 bases. Trimming took 5 bases from V and 1 from J; bases not matched to a gene: 3. Germline values: CDR1 LNHDA, CDR2 SQIVND (reference sequence). The CDR3 sequence is 15 residues long. The CDR3 reads CASSPSGRSYNEQFF. The CDR3 nucleotides read TGTGCCAGTAGTCCCAGCGGGAGGTCCTACAATGAGCAGTTCTTC.

The chain joins TRBV30 to TRBJ1-4; a weak D match, TRBD1 (6 bases). Germline-derived CDR1 and CDR2 are GTSNPN and SVGIG (reference sequence). V lost 0 bases and J lost 2, with 16 bases in between. The CDR3 has 17 amino acids. CDR3 bases: TGTGCCTGGAGTGTTGATAGGGGGGTAGTGACTAATGAAAAACTGTTTTTT. This sequence encodes CAWSVDRGVVTNEKLFF.

The rearrangement joins TRBV4-2 to TRBJ2-5, with 7 nucleotides matching TRBD1. After removal of 4 bases from V and 0 bases from J, the junction contained 8 bases not matched to a gene. Germline CDR1 and CDR2: LGHNA and YNFKEQ. The CDR3 totals 16 residues. Here the CDR3 reads CASSPGVTGDQETQYF. CDR3 DNA: TGTGCCAGCAGCCCAGGGGTCACAGGGGACCAAGAGACCCAGTACTTC.

V and J are TRBV4-2 and TRBJ2-1, with 10 bases that match TRBD1. CDR1 LGHNA and CDR2 YNFKEQ come from the germline V gene. This CDR3 is built from 20 residues. Trimming at V came to 4 bases and at J to 0 bases, leaving 15 bases not matched to a gene. Written as DNA, the CDR3 is TGTGCCAGCAGCCGCCTACTGGACAGGGGGAATTCGGGCTCCTACAATGAGCAGTTCTTC. Translating it yields CASSRLLDRGNSGSYNEQFF.

CDR3 bases: TGTGCCAGCAGCTTAGTAGCAGGTGGAAACACCATATATTTT. Translation: CASSLVAGGNTIYF. The rearrangement uses TRBV13 and TRBJ1-3; D gene uncertain. The CDR3 covers 14 residues. V lost 1 base to trimming and J lost 3 bases, with 7 bases between them. Germline CDR1 is PRHDT and CDR2 is FYEKMQ (reference sequence).

This clone has only one observation. The chain carries TRBV7-9 and TRBJ2-7; a weak D match, TRBD2 (5 bases). Germline loops: CDR1 SEHNR, CDR2 FQNEAQ (reference sequence). The CDR3 spans 12 residues. The V end was cut by 5 bases, the J end by 3 bases, with 8 bases between. The CDR3 protein is CASSASGYEQYF. CDR3 DNA sequence: TGTGCCAGCAGCGCCAGCGGCTACGAGCAGTACTTC.

This CDR3 reads CASSQTSGWANTGELFF. The CDR3 region has the DNA TGCGCCAGCAGCCAAACTAGCGGGTGGGCGAACACCGGGGAGCTGTTTTTT. V usage is TRBV10-2 and J usage is TRBJ2-2; 9 bases fit TRBD2. From germline, CDR1 is WSHSY and CDR2 SAAADI. This CDR3 is built from 17 residues. V lost 6 bases, J lost 0 bases, and 8 bases stayed unmatched.

V is TRBV7-9 and J is TRBJ1-1; the match to TRBD1 covers 8 bases. Germline V gives CDR1 SEHNR, CDR2 FQNEAQ (reference sequence). The CDR3 extends over 17 amino acids. Germline trimming cut 3 bases from V and 0 bases from J; bases unmatched to any gene: 9. As DNA, the CDR3 is TGTGCCAGCAGCTTGATGACAGGGGTGGGCGTGAACACTGAAGCTTTCTTT. Translation: CASSLMTGVGVNTEAFF.

The chain carries TRBV7-2 and TRBJ2-1; 8 bases match TRBD2. V shed 5 bases and J 5 bases; nucleotides not matched to a gene: 20. The CDR3 has 19 residues. Germline CDR1 SGHTA, CDR2 FQGNSA. The CDR3: CASSPLLGSGAWADNEQFF. For the CDR3, the DNA is TGTGCCAGCAGCCCCCTTCTGGGTAGCGGGGCGTGGGCCGACAATGAGCAGTTCTTC.

This clone was seen a handful of times. At one end the junction does not follow the germline gene, possibly because of a read error. The chain uses TRBV7-2 and TRBJ2-7; D gene unclear. This CDR3 region has 15 residues. The germline V gene encodes CDR1 SGHTA and CDR2 FQGNSA. CDR3 loop: CASSSSQVPSHEQYF. Written as DNA, the CDR3 is TGTGCCAGCAGCTCATCCCAGGTCCCCTCCCACGAGCAGTACTTC.

J is TRBJ1-5 and V is TRBV18; no clear D gene. The germline gives CDR1 KGHSH, CDR2 LQKENI. Trimming pared 6 bases from V and 1 base from J, leaving 13 bases between. This CDR3 spans 15 amino acids. The CDR3 loop reads CASSPSTLSNQPQHF. The CDR3, as DNA: TGTGCCAGCTCTCCCTCCACTCTCAGCAATCAGCCCCAGCATTTT.

This chain joins TRBV18 and TRBJ2-7, with TRBD2 identical over 14 bases. Germline V gene lookup returns CDR1 KGHSH and CDR2 LQKENI. CDR3 length: 15 amino acids. V trimming: 6 bases; J trimming: 6 bases; junction bases outside the gene matches: 7. CDR3 residues: CASSPGTSGSREQYF. The CDR3 nucleotides read TGTGCCAGCTCCCCCGGGACTAGCGGGAGTCGCGAGCAGTACTTC.

This rearrangement joins TRBV7-9 to TRBJ1-2, with D unresolved. V lost 5 bases and J 2 bases, leaving 6 bases between the germline ends. Per the germline V gene, CDR1 is SEHNR and CDR2 is FQNEAQ (reference sequence). The CDR3 has 12 residues. CDR3 protein: CASSGVNYGYTF. The CDR3 coding sequence is TGTGCCAGCAGCGGGGTAAACTATGGCTACACCTTC.

The V and J genes are TRBV5-1 and TRBJ1-1, with 7 bases matching TRBD1. This CDR3 comprises 14 residues. J gave up 0 bases and V 4 bases, and 3 bases lay outside the gene matches. The germline V gene has CDR1 SGHRS and CDR2 YFSETQ. This chain's CDR3 is CASSAQGVNTEAFF. CDR3 coding DNA: TGCGCCAGCAGCGCGCAGGGGGTGAACACTGAAGCTTTCTTT.

The CDR3 bases are TGTGCCACCAGCAGACAGGGGCGGTACGAGCAGTACTTC. Its translation is CATSRQGRYEQYF. The chain is built from TRBV15 and TRBJ2-7; tentatively, D is TRBD1 (6 bases). V lost 2 bases, J lost 4 bases, and 9 bases lay in between. CDR3 length: 13 residues. Germline CDR1 reads LNHNV; CDR2 reads YYDKDF (reference sequence).

About this clone: Within the sample, other DNA sequences also encode this same CDR3. In DNA, the CDR3 is TGCGCCAGCAGCCAAAACACAGGGGCAGATACGCAGTATTTT. It encodes CASSQNTGADTQYF. The V call is TRBV4-3, the J call TRBJ2-3; TRBD1 matches 7 bases. The CDR3 length is 14 residues. From germline, CDR1 is LGHNA and CDR2 YSLEER. V lost 2 bases to trimming and J lost 4 bases; unmatched junction nucleotides: 3.

The chain employs TRBV18 and TRBJ2-5; D is undetermined. The V gene lost 2 bases and the J gene lost 4 bases, with 8 bases spanning the gap. The CDR3 has 13 amino acids. The germline V gene encodes CDR1 KGHSH and CDR2 LQKENI. The CDR3 DNA is TGTGCCAGCTCACCAGGCTTGAGAGAGACCCAGTACTTC. Protein: CASSPGLRETQYF.

This chain links TRBV5-1 with TRBJ2-2; 11 bases fit TRBD1. Germline lookup yields CDR1 SGHRS and CDR2 YFSETQ. Losses at the gene ends were 3 bases for V and 5 bases for J; bases not matched to a gene: 12. The CDR3 is 18 residues long. The CDR3 region is CASSSVGQGGPGTGELFF. DNA for the CDR3: TGCGCCAGCAGCTCGGTGGGACAGGGGGGTCCAGGGACCGGGGAGCTGTTTTTT.

To note about this clone: The junction does not match germline at one end; this may be a read error. The rearrangement links TRBV13 to TRBJ2-7, with 10 positions matching TRBD2. The CDR3 spans 14 residues. The V gene's germline CDR1 is PRHDT and CDR2 FYEKMQ (reference sequence). CDR3 nucleotides: TGTGCCAGCAGCCCCTACTCCCTAGCGGGAGCCCCAGTCTTC. It yields the protein CASSPYSLAGAPVF.

The V call is TRBV11-2, the J call TRBJ2-7, with TRBD1 as a possible D gene (5 bases). This CDR3 is 16 amino acids long. The ends were cut back, 6 bases at V and 0 bases at J, with 18 bases in the middle. The germline CDR1 and CDR2 sequences are SGHAT and FQNNGV. CDR3 DNA sequence: TGTGCCAGCAGTCCGGCGCAGGGAACGCTCTCCTACGAGCAGTACTTC. The encoded protein is CASSPAQGTLSYEQYF.

Note on this clone: The same CDR3 is also encoded by other DNA sequences in this sample. The chain employs TRBV18 and TRBJ2-5; the D is unclear. The CDR3 length is 11 residues. Germline CDR1 is KGHSH and CDR2 is LQKENI. The V and J ends lost 3 bases and 5 bases respectively, with 4 bases between them. CDR3 in amino acids: CASSPGETQYF. In DNA form, the CDR3 reads TGTGCCAGCTCACCGGGGGAGACCCAGTACTTC.

This rearrangement joins TRBV11-3 to TRBJ2-5; TRBD2 might be the D (5 bases). The DNA end lines up better with TRBJ2-7; the J call may be wrong. CDR1 is SGHNT, CDR2 YENEEA, per germline. CDR3 length equals 13 residues. CDR3 in amino acids: CASSQGSSYEQYF. Here the CDR3 DNA reads TGTGCCAGCAGCCAAGGGAGCTCCTACGAGCAGTACTTC.